This TCR beta chain is from a study of blood T cell repertoires in COVID-19 (TCRdb year 2020). General notes on the study: Samples covering the acute and convalescent phases of COVID-19 were provided by collaborators in the United States, Italy and Spain. The samples were drawn from two sources: the first 160 participants of the ongoing ImmuneRACE study, and 950 to 1,500 subjects contributed by 6 global collaborators. HLA class I and class II types, where available, came from metadata supplied by the sample provider rather than from assay-based typing. Nearly every sample came with metadata listing a de-identified subject ID, COVID-19 status, age in years and sex. Subjects who had been exposed to COVID-19, were actively infected with it, or had recovered from it provided the deeply sampled blood TCRbeta repertoires that made up the dataset. The repertoires were released in a freely available public database intended as a resource for research on the immune response to SARS-CoV-2. The material from the prospective study consisted of cDNA or gDNA derived from T cells, B-cell-depleted T cells, or PBMCs.

CDR3 length: 17 amino acids, cysteine to phenylalanine. The read is trimmed to its CDR3 DNA, 51 bases read in frame from base 1. Compared with germline, V lacks 6 bases and J lacks 1 base; bases without a gene match: 13. The CDR1 and CDR2 encoded by the germline V gene are SNHLY and FYNNEI. The immunoSEQ Assay, a bias-controlled multiplex PCR, was used to amplify TCRbeta CDR3 regions from genomic DNA. The study's processing was this. The number of nucleated cells in each sample was estimated by amplification of reference gene primers within the assay. To quantify the absolute abundance of each unique TCRbeta CDR3 rearrangement, sequence reads were collapsed and filtered. For each sample, productive Simpson clonality was calculated as the square root of Simpson's diversity index across productive rearrangements. The immuneACCESS repertoire file appears here via TCRdb, limited to in-frame rearrangements. These files lack a portion of the clones; in checked studies, under half of the deficit traces to unresolved V genes, and the cause of the others is not known. The DNA was the basis for D and trimming; V, J and clone size are from that table. The sample table shows about 150,000 clones, and about 80% are seen once. In total, the top ten clones hold 3% to 3.5% of the sample.

Each collaborating institution followed its own protocols to collect whole blood in K2EDTA tubes. Collaborator samples were shipped for TCRbeta analysis as frozen whole blood, isolated PBMCs, or DNA extracted from either sample type. A few counts support this clone. There is no known antigen for this receptor. Within one base of it there is no much larger clone, and no base qualities were kept. What the research found in general, with its limitations: How much clinical and demographic metadata was included differed by source and by participant, and the metadata was provided uncurated.

This receptor was identified in a woman older than 75 with acute or convalescent COVID-19. Sequencing input: peripheral blood. The rearranged segments are TRBV2 and TRBJ2-7, and 9 junctional nucleotides match TRBD2. The CDR3 is CASRSRGGADGSYEQYF. The sequenced DNA: TGTGCCAGCAGATCCCGCGGGGGGGCCGATGGGTCCTACGAGCAGTACTTC.